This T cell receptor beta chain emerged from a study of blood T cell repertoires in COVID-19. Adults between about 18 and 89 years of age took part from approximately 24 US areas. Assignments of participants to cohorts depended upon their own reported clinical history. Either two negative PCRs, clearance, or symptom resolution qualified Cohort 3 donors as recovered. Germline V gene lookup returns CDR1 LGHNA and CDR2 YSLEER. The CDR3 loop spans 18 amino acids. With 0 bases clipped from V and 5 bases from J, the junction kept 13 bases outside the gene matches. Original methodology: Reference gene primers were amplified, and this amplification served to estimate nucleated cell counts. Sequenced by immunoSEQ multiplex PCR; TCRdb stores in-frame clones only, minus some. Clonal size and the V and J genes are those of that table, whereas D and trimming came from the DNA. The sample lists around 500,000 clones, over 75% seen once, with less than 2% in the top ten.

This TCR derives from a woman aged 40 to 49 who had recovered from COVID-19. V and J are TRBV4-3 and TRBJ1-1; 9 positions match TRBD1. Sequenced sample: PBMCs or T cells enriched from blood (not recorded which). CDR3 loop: CASSQEGYRGTGRTEAFF. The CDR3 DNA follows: TGCGCCAGCAGCCAAGAAGGTTACAGGGGGACAGGGAGGACTGAAGCTTTCTTT.